One sample yielded the 3 T cell receptor beta chains listed below, sequenced in a study of blood T cell repertoires in COVID-19. TCRdb's copy holds only in-frame clones and misses some; the assay was immunoSEQ multiplex PCR. The table includes approximately 250,000 clones, around nine tenths detected once. Sequencing was carried out using peripheral blood. These receptors were taken from a middle-aged man with active or convalescent COVID-19.

The V and J genes are TRBV7-9 and TRBJ2-3; maybe TRBD2 (5 bases). CDR1 is SEHNR and CDR2 is FQNEAQ in the germline V gene (reference sequence). Trimming took off 3 bases at V and 3 bases at J, with 7 bases between the two ends. The CDR3 extends over 13 amino acids. In nucleotides, the CDR3 is TGTGCCAGCAGCTTGGAGGTTACAGATACGCAGTATTTT. Its translation is CASSLEVTDTQYF. Full variable domain (rest looked up from reference TRBV7-9 and TRBJ2-3): DTGVSQNPRHKITKRGQNVTFRCDPISEHNRLYWYRQTLGQGPEFLTYFQNEAQLEKSRLLSDRFSAERPKGSFSTLEIQRTEQGDSAMYLCASSLEVTDTQYFGPGTRLTVL.

The chain joins TRBV27 to TRBJ2-5, with 7 bases fitting TRBD1. V lost 3 bases to trimming and J lost 2 bases; unmatched junction nucleotides: 3. The germline V gene has CDR1 MNHEY and CDR2 SMNVEV (reference sequence). This CDR3 has 14 amino acids. The chain's CDR3 is CASSLPGQQETQYF. The CDR3 DNA follows: TGTGCCAGCAGTTTGCCGGGACAGCAAGAGACCCAGTACTTC.

The genes are TRBV3-1 (or the pseudogene TRBV3-2) and TRBJ1-2; no clear D gene. The CDR3 sequence is 12 residues long. Looked up from germline, CDR1 is LGHDT and CDR2 is YNNKEL (reference sequence). Trimming took off 4 bases at V and 8 bases at J, with 11 bases between the two ends. The CDR3 DNA sequence: TGTGCCAGCAGCCCAGACGAGGGCGGCTACACCTTC. Encoded protein: CASSPDEGGYTF.